This T cell receptor (beta chain) was sequenced in a study of T-cell reconstitution after alpha-beta-depleted transplantation in children. Points from the study as a whole: Newly generated T cells supplied most T-cell counts and diversity one year post-transplant. At around two months after transplant, the alpha-beta T cells were reportedly derived from several hundred expanded clones that came from non-depleted graft cells.

The CDR3 extends over 13 amino acids. The V gene's germline CDR1 is WNHNN and CDR2 SYGVQD (reference sequence). Trimming took 2 bases from V and 2 from J, leaving 7 bases between them. It was with unique molecular identifiers that the TCRbeta library was prepared. TCRdb fed the PCR reads into MiXCR, producing one record per CDR3 protein. This sample has about 580,000 distinct CDR3 sequences, with over 25% found just once. A word on this clonotype: The antigen remains unidentified.

The sequenced sample was PBMCs, obtained before TCRalphabeta/CD19-depleted stem cell transplant. This sequence joins TRBV10-1 and TRBJ2-7; D is ambiguous. This receptor was taken from a boy in the first two years of life with Wiskott-Aldrich syndrome, due to receive a stem cell transplant. In DNA form, the CDR3 reads TGCGCCAGCAGTGAGGCGGCAGCCTACGAGCAGTACTTC. Amino acids: CASSEAAAYEQYF.